This TCR beta chain was retrieved from a study of somatic mutations in cytotoxic T cells in rheumatoid arthritis (TCRdb year 2017). Study-wide context: Some V beta antibody-stained T-cell populations were flow-sorted on a FACSAria II or Sony SH800 at nearly 100% purity, and sorted V beta1+ cells also underwent TCRB sequencing. TCRB deep sequencing covered roughly 60 patients with rheumatoid arthritis along with 15 to 20 healthy controls. Median age was essentially the same in the patient group and the control group. The study asked whether expanded CD8+ T-cell clones in newly diagnosed, untreated rheumatoid arthritis carry somatic mutations, and used TCRB deep sequencing to characterize clonality.

A remark on this clone: This clone's antigen is unknown. Base qualities are not at hand, and no much larger clone is one base apart.

The immunoSEQ assay was applied to genomic DNA for TCRB CDR3 sequencing. Regarding the original processing steps: Analyses were restricted to productive TCRB rearrangements. Clonality was expressed as a Shannon entropy-based productive clonality index, with each clone defined by a unique TCRB CDR3 sequence. Repertoire overlap for a pair of samples was computed from each clone's template counts relative to total templates per sample. A correlation with a Spearman r of roughly 0.6 was found between V-gene usage by flow cytometry and V-gene usage by TCRB sequencing. Held by TCRdb, this immuneACCESS table contains in-frame sequences only and omits some clones. Under half of the omission traces to an unresolved V gene where checked; the cause of the rest is unknown. That table supplies the V and J calls and clone size; D and trimming were determined from the DNA. The sample table holds tens of thousands of clones, of which 84% were seen once. The top ten constitute about 3.2% of the sample.

Buffy coats from some 21 blood donors served as healthy controls, a group that was 55% female with a median age of 56 years (range about 21-75). On an AutoMACS, CD4+ and CD8+ cells were isolated via positive magnetic bead selection, and their purity was verified by flow cytometry. Peripheral blood mononuclear cells were obtained using density gradient separation with Ficoll-Paque PLUS. Using Nucleospin Tissue or Tissue XS kits, DNA was extracted from CD4-enriched, CD8-enriched or PBMC samples, with quantification by a Qubit 2.0 fluorometer. The research as a whole found: Viral specificity could not be ruled out by absence from virus-specific databases, and the antigen targets of the expanded CD8+ clones remained unknown. In about an eighth of the roughly 65 patients, more than 20% of CD8+ cells belonged to the largest CD8+ clone, while several identical CD8+ TCRB sequences were shared between blood and synovial fluid. There was no significant difference in CD8+ T-cell clonality between rheumatoid arthritis patients and age-matched healthy controls. CD8+ clonality increased with age in patients (Spearman r ≈ 0.49) but not in healthy controls.

The receptor comes from a man aged 35-49 years in good health. Material: CD8+ T cells sorted from blood.

CDR3 region: CASSLVALGDYEQYF. The sequence in DNA is TGTGCCAGCAGCTTAGTAGCCCTCGGGGACTACGAGCAGTACTTC. In this chain, TRBV11-2 is recombined with TRBJ2-7; the D region possibly corresponds to TRBD2 (5 bases align). A distance of 13 bases separates the germline ends of V and J, which lose 1 base and 3 bases respectively. Sequences SGHAT (CDR1) and FQNNGV (CDR2) are obtained from the germline V gene. The CDR3 has 15 amino acids, counting the end cysteine and phenylalanine. CDR3 DNA is the only sequence kept; it has 45 bases, read in frame from the first base.